The clone carrying this TCR beta chain occurred a few times. Antigen unknown. Quantitation of FFPE tumor DNA was performed with amplified housekeeping genes. The method was immunoSEQ multiplex PCR; TCRdb's version includes in-frame clones alone and lacks a portion of them. Here the sample spans about 750 clones, approximately 32% being singletons. Trimming stripped 3 bases from V and 8 bases from J, with 10 bases between. Per germline, CDR1 KGHSH and CDR2 LQKENI. The CDR3 is 13 residues long. This sample was included in a study of PD-L1 blockade in urothelial cancer. Study-wide background: Male sex and bladder-origin urothelial cancer were recorded for about 90% of the roughly 29 patients. Prior chemotherapy in patients spanned 0 to 3 regimens.

Study-level results: Sequencing used one FFPE tumor sample per patient (not collected right before treatment).

The chain carries TRBV18 and TRBJ1-4; D not certain. Sequenced material: tumor tissue, taken before atezolizumab (anti-PD-L1) treatment. The sequence came from a man in his forties or fifties with urothelial cancer. The CDR3 protein is CASSPALSEKLFF. The CDR3 DNA follows: TGTGCCAGCTCACCCGCGTTATCGGAAAAACTGTTTTTT.